This T cell receptor beta chain is from a study of T cell responses to AZD1222 COVID-19 vaccine. V lost 3 bases and J lost 3; bases outside the gene matches: 7. The CDR3 covers 16 residues. Germline loops: CDR1 SNHLY, CDR2 FYNNEI. Study-level results: Samples come after the peak T cell response, not at day 14.

Comment on this clone: Its antigen is as yet unknown.

Assay used: immunoSEQ multiplex PCR; TCRdb lists only in-frame clones, some missing. The table has about 78,000 clones, about nine tenths seen once; the top ten hold 3% to 3.5%. The chain couples TRBV2 to TRBJ2-7; TRBD2 matches 11 bases. The sample consisted of peripheral blood, taken 28 days after the second AZD1222 dose. The clonotype comes from an adult who received the AZD1222 COVID-19 vaccine. The CDR3 is CASSDPTSGAFYEQYF. The DNA of the CDR3 is TGTGCCAGCAGTGACCCGACTAGCGGGGCTTTCTACGAGCAGTACTTC.